This paragraph covers one T cell receptor beta chain sequence. Its antigen is not identified. The sample belongs to a study of post-analysis software for immune sequencing data. Unique molecular identifiers were carried by the TCR beta cDNA libraries. Each CDR3 protein gets one entry after TCRdb re-called the PCR reads with MiXCR. The repertoire has 740,000 or so distinct CDR3 sequences, roughly 58% of them found once; the top ten carry approximately 4.5%. CDR1 and CDR2 (germline): DFQATT, SNEGSKA (reference sequence). With 6 bases clipped from V and 5 bases from J, the junction kept 16 bases outside the gene matches. The CDR3 runs 17 residues. Study results and limitations: Significantly decreased normalized Chao1 diversity was recorded for multiple sclerosis patients relative to controls. Relative to controls, patients had about five TRBV segments at higher frequency, with TRBV5-6, TRBV5-1 and TRBV20-1 among these.

The chain links TRBV20-1 to TRBJ2-5, with TRBD1 matching 12 bases. The specimen was blood. The TCR sequence derives from a girl aged 10-17 years with multiple sclerosis. The CDR3 bases are TGCAGTGCCTCTTCTCCCTTGGGACAGGGGGCTTGGGAGACCCAGTACTTC. This encodes CSASSPLGQGAWETQYF.